This TCR beta chain was found in a study of cytomegalovirus exposure and HLA in healthy donors. Overall study results and limits: The study labeled 170 or so TCR beta chains cytomegalovirus-associated.

Trimming removed 0 bases at V and 4 bases at J, with 11 bases between. The CDR3 totals 15 residues. Germline V gene sequence: CDR1 SGDLS, CDR2 YYNGEE. This clone was counted once. Its antigen is unidentified. Clones were sequenced by immunoSEQ multiplex PCR, and TCRdb holds only the in-frame ones, with some missing. The data hold roughly 180,000 clones, with 86% observed a single time. Input material: PBMCs. The chain is built from TRBV9 and TRBJ1-3; possible D gene TRBD1, 5 bases. The TCR was taken from a man between 25 and 39 years old in good health and CMV-seropositive. CDR3 coding DNA: TGTGCCAGCAGCGTAGGCAGGGAGGCCGGAAACACCATATATTTT. Amino acid sequence: CASSVGREAGNTIYF.